Listed below are T cell receptor beta chains from one sample, sequenced in a study of T cells in Graves' hyperthyroidism and ophthalmopathy. TCRdb redid the calling of the multiplex PCR reads with MiXCR, one entry per CDR3 protein. Counted here are 460,000 or so distinct CDR3 sequences, 13% to 15% occurring once; the ten biggest clones make up about a sixth. The sample consisted of blood. These TCRs come from a young woman with Graves' hyperthyroidism. The CDR3 runs from the conserved cysteine through the conserved F or W. D genes are given only for firm matches. Only some rows state a clone size, as once, few, many or a class for expanded clones.

abundance: many
v_gene: TRBV24-1
len: 16
d_gene: TRBD1
j_gene: TRBJ2-7
CDR3aa: CATSGGQGAWSYEQYF
CDR3nt: TGTGCCACCAGTGGGGGACAGGGGGCTTGGTCCTACGAGCAGTACTTC

abundance: NA
v_gene: TRBV24-1
len: 13
d_gene: NA
j_gene: TRBJ2-5
CDR3aa: CATSDLLGVAQYF
CDR3nt: TGTGCCACCAGTGATCTCCTGGGCGTGGCCCAGTACTTC

abundance: many
v_gene: TRBV12-3/TRBV12-4
len: 16
d_gene: TRBD2
j_gene: TRBJ2-2
CDR3aa: CASSPSGRESAGELFF
CDR3nt: TGTGCCAGCAGCCCTAGCGGGAGGGAATCGGCCGGGGAGCTGTTTTTT

abundance: many
v_gene: TRBV13
len: 15
d_gene: NA
j_gene: TRBJ2-3
CDR3aa: CASSLRGLHTDTQYF
CDR3nt: TGTGCCAGCAGCTTAAGGGGACTCCACACAGATACGCAGTATTTT

abundance: many
v_gene: TRBV14
len: 16
d_gene: TRBD1
j_gene: TRBJ2-5
CDR3aa: CASSQGARGYEETQYF
CDR3nt: TGTGCCAGCAGCCAAGGAGCCAGGGGGTATGAAGAGACCCAGTACTTC

abundance: many
v_gene: TRBV10-3
len: 12
d_gene: NA
j_gene: TRBJ1-5
CDR3aa: CAIGDNNQPQHF
CDR3nt: TGTGCCATCGGAGACAACAATCAGCCCCAGCATTTT

abundance: many
v_gene: TRBV2
len: 15
d_gene: NA
j_gene: TRBJ2-5
CDR3aa: CASRATRTNQETQYF
CDR3nt: TGTGCCAGCAGGGCGACTAGGACTAACCAAGAGACCCAGTACTTC

abundance: NA
v_gene: TRBV7-9
len: 15
d_gene: TRBD1
j_gene: TRBJ2-1
CDR3aa: CASWDRHYSYNEQLF
CDR3nt: TGTGCCAGCTGGGACAGGCACTACTCCTACAATGAGCAGCTCTTC

abundance: many
v_gene: TRBV6-1
len: 15
d_gene: NA
j_gene: TRBJ1-5
CDR3aa: CASIRDGRGNQPQHF
CDR3nt: TGTGCCAGCATTAGGGACGGTAGGGGCAATCAGCCCCAGCATTTT

abundance: many
v_gene: TRBV19
len: 15
d_gene: TRBD1
j_gene: TRBJ1-1
CDR3aa: CASNYRQGGNTEAFF
CDR3nt: TGTGCCAGTAACTACCGACAGGGCGGTAACACTGAAGCTTTCTTT

abundance: NA
v_gene: TRBV12-3/TRBV12-4
len: 15
d_gene: NA
j_gene: TRBJ1-6
CDR3aa: CASSIGGVDNSPLHF
CDR3nt: TGTGCCAGCAGTATCGGGGGTGTCGATAATTCACCCCTCCACTTT

abundance: few
v_gene: TRBV4-1
len: 16
d_gene: TRBD2
j_gene: TRBJ2-5
CDR3aa: CASSHSSGTGDETQYF
CDR3nt: TGCGCCAGCAGCCATTCTAGCGGAACGGGAGACGAGACCCAGTACTTC

abundance: NA
v_gene: TRBV11-2
len: 17
d_gene: TRBD1
j_gene: TRBJ1-4
CDR3aa: CASSELPGTGFNEKLFF
CDR3nt: TGTGCCAGCAGCGAATTGCCCGGGACAGGTTTTAATGAAAAACTGTTTTTT

abundance: NA
v_gene: TRBV9
len: 12
d_gene: NA
j_gene: TRBJ1-1
CDR3aa: CASSRPSTEAFF
CDR3nt: TGTGCCAGCAGCCGGCCCTCCACTGAAGCTTTCTTT

abundance: many
v_gene: TRBV30
len: 15
d_gene: NA
j_gene: TRBJ2-3
CDR3aa: CAWIGTGFATDTQYF
CDR3nt: TGTGCCTGGATTGGCACCGGCTTCGCCACAGATACGCAGTATTTT

abundance: many
v_gene: TRBV29-1
len: 14
d_gene: NA
j_gene: TRBJ2-6
CDR3aa: CSVVAGAGANVLTF
CDR3nt: TGCAGCGTTGTTGCAGGGGCTGGGGCCAACGTCCTGACTTTC

abundance: few
v_gene: TRBV19
len: 17
d_gene: TRBD2
j_gene: TRBJ2-1
CDR3aa: CASSWGLAGEMANEQFF
CDR3nt: TGTGCCAGTAGTTGGGGACTAGCGGGAGAAATGGCCAATGAGCAGTTCTTC

abundance: NA
v_gene: TRBV24-1
len: 14
d_gene: NA
j_gene: TRBJ2-2
CDR3aa: CATSDAGRDGELFF
CDR3nt: TGTGCCACCAGTGATGCCGGCCGGGACGGGGAGCTGTTTTTT

abundance: many
v_gene: TRBV29-1
len: 11
d_gene: NA
j_gene: TRBJ1-1
CDR3aa: CSVVRNTEAFF
CDR3nt: TGCAGCGTTGTGAGGAACACTGAAGCTTTCTTT

abundance: few
v_gene: TRBV28
len: 14
d_gene: TRBD2
j_gene: TRBJ2-4
CDR3aa: CASSATSGLNIQYF
CDR3nt: TGTGCCAGCAGTGCGACTAGCGGGCTAAACATTCAGTACTTC

abundance: NA
v_gene: TRBV7-2
len: 17
d_gene: NA
j_gene: TRBJ2-7
CDR3aa: CASSLVGGTDYIYEQYF
CDR3nt: TGTGCCAGCAGCTTAGTAGGGGGGACAGACTATATCTACGAGCAGTACTTC

abundance: NA
v_gene: TRBV4-1
len: 15
d_gene: NA
j_gene: TRBJ1-2
CDR3aa: CASSQVGQNHYGYTF
CDR3nt: TGCGCCAGCAGCCAAGTAGGACAGAATCACTATGGCTACACCTTC

abundance: many
v_gene: TRBV12-3/TRBV12-4
len: 11
d_gene: TRBD1
j_gene: TRBJ1-2
CDR3aa: CASSQGAGYTF
CDR3nt: TGTGCCAGCAGCCAGGGGGCCGGCTACACCTTC

abundance: many
v_gene: TRBV28
len: 13
d_gene: NA
j_gene: TRBJ2-3
CDR3aa: CASSFPSTDTQYF
CDR3nt: TGTGCCAGCAGTTTCCCTAGCACAGATACGCAGTATTTT

abundance: many
v_gene: TRBV5-1
len: 16
d_gene: NA
j_gene: TRBJ2-5
CDR3aa: CASSWTVTGQQETQYF
CDR3nt: TGCGCCAGCAGCTGGACGGTAACAGGCCAACAAGAGACCCAGTACTTC

abundance: many
v_gene: TRBV12-5
len: 16
d_gene: TRBD2
j_gene: TRBJ2-7
CDR3aa: CASGFGGSTLSHEQYF
CDR3nt: TGTGCTAGTGGTTTTGGCGGGAGTACCCTTTCCCACGAGCAGTACTTC

abundance: many
v_gene: TRBV6-1
len: 13
d_gene: NA
j_gene: TRBJ2-1
CDR3aa: CASSYGPFGEQFF
CDR3nt: TGTGCCAGCAGTTACGGTCCTTTCGGCGAGCAGTTCTTC

abundance: NA
v_gene: TRBV20-1
len: 20
d_gene: TRBD2
j_gene: TRBJ2-2
CDR3aa: CSARDGTRLAGATNTGELFF
CDR3nt: TGCAGTGCTAGAGATGGCACTCGGCTAGCGGGAGCCACGAACACCGGGGAGCTGTTTTTT

abundance: once
v_gene: TRBV5-1
len: 17
d_gene: TRBD2
j_gene: TRBJ2-1
CDR3aa: CASSPRTSGGPYNEQFF
CDR3nt: TGCGCCAGCAGCCCACGGACTAGCGGGGGCCCCTACAATGAGCAGTTCTTC

abundance: few
v_gene: TRBV24-1
len: 8
d_gene: NA
j_gene: TRBJ1-2
CDR3aa: CATRGYTF
CDR3nt: TGTGCCACCAGAGGCTACACCTTC

abundance: few
v_gene: TRBV20-1
len: 14
d_gene: NA
j_gene: TRBJ1-1
CDR3aa: CSARVSWPNTEAFF
CDR3nt: TGCAGTGCTAGAGTTAGTTGGCCGAACACTGAAGCTTTCTTT

abundance: many
v_gene: TRBV11-2
len: 14
d_gene: NA
j_gene: TRBJ2-2
CDR3aa: CASSLGGGTGELFF
CDR3nt: TGTGCCAGCAGCTTAGGGGGAGGCACCGGGGAGCTGTTTTTT

abundance: many
v_gene: TRBV6-5
len: 16
d_gene: TRBD2
j_gene: TRBJ2-5
CDR3aa: CASSYLGNLAGETQYF
CDR3nt: TGTGCCAGCAGTTACTTGGGGAACCTAGCGGGAGAGACCCAGTACTTC

abundance: many
v_gene: TRBV28
len: 14
d_gene: NA
j_gene: TRBJ1-1
CDR3aa: CASTEQGRNTEAFF
CDR3nt: TGTGCCAGCACCGAACAGGGACGAAACACTGAAGCTTTCTTT